Listed below are T cell receptor beta chains from one sample, sequenced in a study of blood T cell repertoires in COVID-19. TCRdb's copy holds only in-frame clones and misses some; the assay was immunoSEQ multiplex PCR. Of 120,000 to 150,000 clones listed, around 81% are singletons. Material: PBMCs or T cells enriched from blood (not recorded which). The receptors were sampled from a woman aged 35 to 49 who had recovered from COVID-19. Each CDR3 is given with its conserved first and last residue. The order of the fields is J gene, D gene, clone size, V gene, CDR3 DNA, CDR3 protein. The D gene is left open where the match is weak. The listing skips clone size in some rows; elsewhere it reads once, few, many or a size class.

j_gene: TRBJ1-5; d_gene: -; abundance: -; v_gene: TRBV30; CDR3nt: TGTGCCTGGAGTGTAGAGAGCACCCTCAATCAGCCCCAGCATTTT; CDR3aa: CAWSVESTLNQPQHF
j_gene: TRBJ1-2; d_gene: -; abundance: -; v_gene: TRBV25-1; CDR3nt: TGTGCCAGCACAGGCTCCAACTATGGCTACACCTTC; CDR3aa: CASTGSNYGYTF
j_gene: TRBJ1-1; d_gene: -; abundance: -; v_gene: TRBV11-3; CDR3nt: TGTGCCAGCAGCTTAGAACAGATTGAAGCTTTCTTT; CDR3aa: CASSLEQIEAFF
j_gene: TRBJ1-5; d_gene: -; abundance: -; v_gene: TRBV5-1; CDR3nt: TGCGCCAGCAGCTTGGGGCAGGTGGGCAATCAGCCCCAGCATTTT; CDR3aa: CASSLGQVGNQPQHF
j_gene: TRBJ1-5; d_gene: TRBD1; abundance: -; v_gene: TRBV29-1; CDR3nt: TGCAGCGTACCAGGACAGGGGGGTGGACAGCCCCAGCATTTT; CDR3aa: CSVPGQGGGQPQHF
j_gene: TRBJ1-5; d_gene: TRBD1; abundance: -; v_gene: TRBV5-6; CDR3nt: TGTGCCAGCAGCCCGTCGACAGGGGGGTCGGGCAATCAGCCCCAGCATTTT; CDR3aa: CASSPSTGGSGNQPQHF
j_gene: TRBJ1-5; d_gene: TRBD1; abundance: -; v_gene: TRBV27; CDR3nt: TGTGCCAGCAGTCCCCTACTCGGGACAGCTAGCAATCAGCCCCAGCATTTT; CDR3aa: CASSPLLGTASNQPQHF
j_gene: TRBJ2-5; d_gene: -; abundance: -; v_gene: TRBV15; CDR3nt: TGTGCCACCAGCAGAGAATGGGCTGGACTCCCAGAGACCCAGTACTTC; CDR3aa: CATSREWAGLPETQYF
j_gene: TRBJ2-1; d_gene: TRBD2; abundance: once; v_gene: TRBV12-3/TRBV12-4; CDR3nt: TGTGCCAGCAGTTTTAGCGGGAGCGATGAGCAGTTCTTC; CDR3aa: CASSFSGSDEQFF
j_gene: TRBJ2-7; d_gene: -; abundance: -; v_gene: TRBV5-4; CDR3nt: TGTGCCAGCAGCTTCGGGTCGAACTACGAGCAGTACTTC; CDR3aa: CASSFGSNYEQYF
j_gene: TRBJ1-6; d_gene: -; abundance: -; v_gene: TRBV21-1; CDR3nt: TGTGCCAGCAGGGCAGGGCGTTGGGGAAATTCACCCCTCCACTTT; CDR3aa: CASRAGRWGNSPLHF
j_gene: TRBJ1-5; d_gene: -; abundance: few; v_gene: TRBV19; CDR3nt: TGTGCCAGTAGTATGTCGGGTCAGGGTCAGCCCCAGCATTTT; CDR3aa: CASSMSGQGQPQHF
j_gene: TRBJ2-7; d_gene: -; abundance: many; v_gene: TRBV21-1; CDR3nt: TGTGCCAGCAGCAGGGGGACAGGGGGAAGGCCCTACGAGCAGTACTTC; CDR3aa: CASSRGTGGRPYEQYF
j_gene: TRBJ1-3; d_gene: TRBD1; abundance: -; v_gene: TRBV30; CDR3nt: TGTGCCTGGAGTGTCAGGGGGCCGTATGGAAACACCATATATTTT; CDR3aa: CAWSVRGPYGNTIYF
j_gene: TRBJ2-3; d_gene: -; abundance: many; v_gene: TRBV24-1; CDR3nt: TGTGCCACCAGTTCCGGGACACCACAGAATACGCAGTATTTT; CDR3aa: CATSSGTPQNTQYF
j_gene: TRBJ1-1; d_gene: TRBD1; abundance: -; v_gene: TRBV7-8; CDR3nt: TGTGCCACAGGACAGGGTGGCACTGAAGCTTTCTTT; CDR3aa: CATGQGGTEAFF
j_gene: TRBJ2-3; d_gene: -; abundance: -; v_gene: TRBV6-2/TRBV6-3; CDR3nt: TGTGCCAGCAGTTTCCAAGGGGCAGATACGCAGTATTTT; CDR3aa: CASSFQGADTQYF
j_gene: TRBJ1-5; d_gene: -; abundance: -; v_gene: TRBV6-2/TRBV6-3; CDR3nt: TGTGCCAGCAGTTACTCTTCGGGGGGTCAGCCCCAGCATTTT; CDR3aa: CASSYSSGGQPQHF
j_gene: TRBJ1-1; d_gene: -; abundance: -; v_gene: TRBV5-1; CDR3nt: TGCGCCAGCAGGCCAGGGGCTATCGTGAACACTGAAGCTTTCTTT; CDR3aa: CASRPGAIVNTEAFF
j_gene: TRBJ2-3; d_gene: -; abundance: -; v_gene: TRBV12-3/TRBV12-4; CDR3nt: TGTGCCAGCAGTCCAGGTTTCCCAGATACGCAGTATTTT; CDR3aa: CASSPGFPDTQYF
j_gene: TRBJ2-3; d_gene: TRBD2; abundance: -; v_gene: TRBV24-1; CDR3nt: TGTGCCACCAGTGATGGCGGGAGCAGAGATACGCAGTATTTT; CDR3aa: CATSDGGSRDTQYF
j_gene: TRBJ1-1; d_gene: TRBD1; abundance: -; v_gene: TRBV18; CDR3nt: TGTGCCAGCTCACCAGGACAGGGTGGGGCTTTCTTT; CDR3aa: CASSPGQGGAFF
j_gene: TRBJ2-1; d_gene: TRBD2; abundance: -; v_gene: TRBV18; CDR3nt: TGTGCCAGCTCAGTCGGACTAGCGGGAGTTCCTGAGCAGTTCTTC; CDR3aa: CASSVGLAGVPEQFF
j_gene: TRBJ2-7; d_gene: TRBD1; abundance: -; v_gene: TRBV7-9; CDR3nt: TGTGCCAGCAGCTTGGGACAGGACTACGAGCAGTACTTC; CDR3aa: CASSLGQDYEQYF
j_gene: TRBJ1-2; d_gene: -; abundance: -; v_gene: TRBV6-2/TRBV6-3; CDR3nt: TGTGCCAGCAGTTACACGGGGGGCTTTGGCTACACCTTC; CDR3aa: CASSYTGGFGYTF
j_gene: TRBJ2-1; d_gene: TRBD2; abundance: -; v_gene: TRBV7-9; CDR3nt: TGTGCCAGCAGCCCGAGGACTAGCGGGAGTTACAATGAGCAGTTCTTC; CDR3aa: CASSPRTSGSYNEQFF
j_gene: TRBJ1-1; d_gene: TRBD1; abundance: -; v_gene: TRBV7-3; CDR3nt: TGTGCCAGCAGCCGAGGGACAGACACTGAAGCTTTCTTT; CDR3aa: CASSRGTDTEAFF
j_gene: TRBJ2-6; d_gene: TRBD1; abundance: few; v_gene: TRBV3-1/TRBV3-2; CDR3nt: TGTGCCAGCAGCCAAGCAGGCACAGGGGGCGCTGGGGCCAACGTCCTGACTTTC; CDR3aa: CASSQAGTGGAGANVLTF
j_gene: TRBJ1-2; d_gene: TRBD1; abundance: -; v_gene: TRBV7-8; CDR3nt: TGTGCCAGCAGCTTAGAGGGACAGGGCGTGGGAGGATATGGCTACACCTTC; CDR3aa: CASSLEGQGVGGYGYTF
j_gene: TRBJ2-1; d_gene: -; abundance: few; v_gene: TRBV10-3; CDR3nt: TGTGCCACCAAGTACTCGGCGGTATACAATGAGCAGTTCTTC; CDR3aa: CATKYSAVYNEQFF
j_gene: TRBJ2-1; d_gene: TRBD2; abundance: -; v_gene: TRBV7-9; CDR3nt: TGTGCCAGCAGCTTAGGTGCAGGGACTAGCGGTCGTATTGAGCAGTTCTTC; CDR3aa: CASSLGAGTSGRIEQFF
j_gene: TRBJ1-1; d_gene: TRBD1; abundance: -; v_gene: TRBV5-1; CDR3nt: TGCGCCAGCACTTCAACAGGGGTTCACACTGAAGCTTTCTTT; CDR3aa: CASTSTGVHTEAFF
j_gene: TRBJ1-1; d_gene: -; abundance: -; v_gene: TRBV5-5; CDR3nt: TGTGCCAGCAGCTTGATAACGGGAGGGAACACTGAAGCTTTCTTT; CDR3aa: CASSLITGGNTEAFF
j_gene: TRBJ1-3; d_gene: TRBD1; abundance: -; v_gene: TRBV11-1; CDR3nt: TGTGCCAGCAGCTCTCGGGACAGTCCCTCTGGAAACACCATATATTTT; CDR3aa: CASSSRDSPSGNTIYF
j_gene: TRBJ2-5; d_gene: -; abundance: -; v_gene: TRBV19; CDR3nt: TGTGCCAGTAGGGCGGACAATTCGGAGACCCAGTACTTC; CDR3aa: CASRADNSETQYF
j_gene: TRBJ2-5; d_gene: -; abundance: once; v_gene: TRBV7-7; CDR3nt: TGTGCCAGCAGCTTATTAGGGGGAGTAGAAGAGACCCAGTACTTC; CDR3aa: CASSLLGGVEETQYF
j_gene: TRBJ1-1; d_gene: -; abundance: -; v_gene: TRBV5-6; CDR3nt: TGTGCCAGCAGTTACAGGCGGGGGCGGGGCACTGAAGCTTTCTTT; CDR3aa: CASSYRRGRGTEAFF
j_gene: TRBJ2-7; d_gene: -; abundance: -; v_gene: TRBV11-2; CDR3nt: TGTGCCAGCAGCCATTTTCAGAGGATCAACGAGCAGTACTTC; CDR3aa: CASSHFQRINEQYF
j_gene: TRBJ2-1; d_gene: TRBD1; abundance: -; v_gene: TRBV9; CDR3nt: TGTGCCAGCAGCGTAGCGTATACAGGGGGAAATGAGCAGTTCTTC; CDR3aa: CASSVAYTGGNEQFF
j_gene: TRBJ2-5; d_gene: TRBD2; abundance: -; v_gene: TRBV5-1; CDR3nt: TGCGCCAGCAGCTTGGGCGGGGGGGCCCAAGAGACCCAGTACTTC; CDR3aa: CASSLGGGAQETQYF
j_gene: TRBJ2-2; d_gene: -; abundance: -; v_gene: TRBV5-6; CDR3nt: TGTGCCAGCAGCTCCGTCCAGGGGGAGGTCACCGGGGAGCTGTTTTTT; CDR3aa: CASSSVQGEVTGELFF
j_gene: TRBJ2-3; d_gene: TRBD2; abundance: -; v_gene: TRBV2; CDR3nt: TGTGCCAGCGGCGGGAGCTCGGGCACAGATACGCAGTATTTT; CDR3aa: CASGGSSGTDTQYF
j_gene: TRBJ1-5; d_gene: TRBD1; abundance: -; v_gene: TRBV2; CDR3nt: TGTGCCAGCAGTTGGGACAGAAAAGATCAGCCCCAGCATTTT; CDR3aa: CASSWDRKDQPQHF
j_gene: TRBJ2-1; d_gene: TRBD2; abundance: -; v_gene: TRBV27; CDR3nt: TGTGCCAGCAGTATAACTAGCGGGAGGGCCCCTGAGCAGTTCTTC; CDR3aa: CASSITSGRAPEQFF
j_gene: TRBJ2-1; d_gene: -; abundance: -; v_gene: TRBV3-1/TRBV3-2; CDR3nt: TGTGCCAGCAGCCAAGATAGATCTCAGGCCACCTACAATGAGCAGTTCTTC; CDR3aa: CASSQDRSQATYNEQFF
j_gene: TRBJ1-5; d_gene: -; abundance: -; v_gene: TRBV6-1; CDR3nt: TGTGCCAGCAGTGCACAGCAATTCAGTATTTATAGCAATCAGCCCCAGCATTTT; CDR3aa: CASSAQQFSIYSNQPQHF
j_gene: TRBJ2-2; d_gene: -; abundance: once; v_gene: TRBV27; CDR3nt: TGTGCCACGGGGGTGGATACCGGGGAGCTGTTTTTT; CDR3aa: CATGVDTGELFF
j_gene: TRBJ1-6; d_gene: TRBD1; abundance: few; v_gene: TRBV3-1/TRBV3-2; CDR3nt: TGTGCCAGCAGCCAAGCCGGGACAGGTCATTCACCCCTCCACTTT; CDR3aa: CASSQAGTGHSPLHF
j_gene: TRBJ2-1; d_gene: -; abundance: -; v_gene: TRBV5-8; CDR3nt: TGTGCCAGCAGCTTGGAACTTCAGGGTTGGAATGAGCAGTTCTTC; CDR3aa: CASSLELQGWNEQFF
j_gene: TRBJ1-1; d_gene: -; abundance: -; v_gene: TRBV11-3; CDR3nt: TGTGCCAGCAGCGTGGACAGTTTGAACACTGAAGCTTTCTTT; CDR3aa: CASSVDSLNTEAFF
j_gene: TRBJ2-7; d_gene: TRBD1; abundance: once; v_gene: TRBV19; CDR3nt: TGTGCCAGTAGTACCTCGACAGGGGATTTATACGAGCAGTACTTC; CDR3aa: CASSTSTGDLYEQYF
j_gene: TRBJ2-7; d_gene: -; abundance: once; v_gene: TRBV5-1; CDR3nt: TGCGCCAGCAGCTTGGCGGATGACGGACTTTACGAGCAGTACTTC; CDR3aa: CASSLADDGLYEQYF
j_gene: TRBJ1-1; d_gene: -; abundance: -; v_gene: TRBV5-1; CDR3nt: TGCGCCAGCAGCTTGGTCGGGGTGAACACTGAAGCTTTCTTT; CDR3aa: CASSLVGVNTEAFF
j_gene: TRBJ2-2; d_gene: TRBD1; abundance: -; v_gene: TRBV10-3; CDR3nt: TGTGCCACCCAACGGGACAGTCCGAACACCGGGGAGCTGTTTTTT; CDR3aa: CATQRDSPNTGELFF